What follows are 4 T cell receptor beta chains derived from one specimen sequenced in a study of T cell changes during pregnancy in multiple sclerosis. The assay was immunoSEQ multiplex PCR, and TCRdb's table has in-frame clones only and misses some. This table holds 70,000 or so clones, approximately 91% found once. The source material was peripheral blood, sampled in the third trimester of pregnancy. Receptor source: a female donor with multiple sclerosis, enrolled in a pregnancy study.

The CDR3, as DNA: TGTGCCTGGAGTCGAGGGTACGAGCAGTACTTC. This translates into CAWSRGYEQYF. V gene TRBV30 combines with J gene TRBJ2-7; a possible D gene is TRBD2 (5 bases). The CDR3 loop spans 11 amino acids. Germline CDR1 and CDR2: GTSNPN and SVGIG (reference sequence). Trimming stripped 2 bases from V and 4 bases from J, with 6 bases between.

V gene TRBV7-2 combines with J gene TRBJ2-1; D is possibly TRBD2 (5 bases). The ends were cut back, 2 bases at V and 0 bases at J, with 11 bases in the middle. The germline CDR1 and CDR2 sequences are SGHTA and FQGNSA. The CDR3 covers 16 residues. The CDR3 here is CASSLQSGFSYNEQFF. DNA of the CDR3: TGTGCCAGCAGCTTACAATCGGGGTTCTCCTACAATGAGCAGTTCTTC.

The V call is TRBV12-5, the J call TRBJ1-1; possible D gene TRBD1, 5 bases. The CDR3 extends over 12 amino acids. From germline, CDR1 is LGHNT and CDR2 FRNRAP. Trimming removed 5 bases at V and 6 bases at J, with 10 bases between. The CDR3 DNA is TGTGCTAGTGGTCGGGGGGAGGCTGAAGCTTTCTTT. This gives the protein CASGRGEAEAFF.

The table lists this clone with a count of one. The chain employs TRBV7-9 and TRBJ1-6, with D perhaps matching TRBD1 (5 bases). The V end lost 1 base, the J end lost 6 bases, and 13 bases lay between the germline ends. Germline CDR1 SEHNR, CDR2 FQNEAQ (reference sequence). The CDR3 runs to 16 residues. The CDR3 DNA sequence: TGTGCCAGCAGCTTAGTAGGTCAACAGGCTAATTCACCCCTCCACTTT. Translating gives CASSLVGQQANSPLHF.